This paragraph reports one TCR beta chain. The data originate from a study of T cells in Graves' hyperthyroidism and ophthalmopathy. Trimming cost V 5 bases and J 4 bases, with 11 bases left between them. This CDR3 has 14 residues. Germline V lookup: CDR1 ENHRY, CDR2 SYGVKD. RNA transcripts yielded amplified TCR beta CDR3 regions. The HTBI set primed first-round TCR CDR3 RT-PCR. From the multiplex PCR reads, TCRdb called clonotypes with MiXCR, one entry per CDR3 protein. The profile shows around 800,000 distinct CDR3 sequences, roughly 40% of them singletons. The sequence was obtained from a man between 18 and 35 years old with Graves' hyperthyroidism. Sequencing was carried out using blood. This chain joins TRBV10-3 and TRBJ1-4; D is undetermined. CDR3 amino acids: CAISLGRDNEKLFF. The DNA of the CDR3 is TGTGCCATCAGTTTAGGACGAGATAATGAAAAACTGTTTTTT.